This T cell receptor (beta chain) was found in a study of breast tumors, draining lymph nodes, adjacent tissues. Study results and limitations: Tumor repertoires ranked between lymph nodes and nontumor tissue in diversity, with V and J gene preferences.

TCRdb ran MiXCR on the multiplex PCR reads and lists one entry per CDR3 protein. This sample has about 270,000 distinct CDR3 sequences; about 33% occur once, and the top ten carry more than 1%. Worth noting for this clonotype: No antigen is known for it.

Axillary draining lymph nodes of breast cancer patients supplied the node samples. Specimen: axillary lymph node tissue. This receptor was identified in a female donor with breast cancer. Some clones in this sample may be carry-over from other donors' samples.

The CDR3 is CASLRRGEQYF. CDR3 DNA sequence: TGTGCCAGCCTACGGAGGGGTGAGCAGTACTTC. This rearrangement joins TRBV2 to TRBJ2-7, with TRBD2 as a possible D gene (6 bases). V dropped 8 bases and J dropped 7 bases, with 12 bases sitting between them. Per the germline V gene, CDR1 is SNHLY and CDR2 is FYNNEI. CDR3 size: 11 residues.